Listed here are 3 T cell receptor beta chains from one sample, sequenced in a study of blood T cell repertoires in COVID-19. Using immunoSEQ multiplex PCR, the repertoire was profiled, and TCRdb retains in-frame clones only, with some absent. The repertoire holds roughly 53,000 clones, with approximately 90% as singletons. Sequencing was carried out using peripheral blood. These receptors all come from a woman aged 40 to 50 with active COVID-19.

The chain is built from TRBV29-1 and TRBJ2-3, with D perhaps matching TRBD2 (6 bases). This CDR3 region has 14 residues. Germline CDR1 and CDR2: SQVTM and ANQGSEA. V lost 6 bases and J lost 0, with 13 bases in between. The CDR3 nucleotides are TGCAGCGTGTGGGGACTTCCTAGCACAGATACGCAGTATTTT. This codes for CSVWGLPSTDTQYF.

The chain links TRBV19 to TRBJ1-2, with 9 positions matching TRBD1. CDR3 length: 13 residues. Germline V gene sequence: CDR1 LNHDA, CDR2 SQIVND (reference sequence). The junction had 6 bases not matched to a gene; V was cut back by 7 bases and J by 6 bases. The CDR3 DNA reads as TGTGCCAGTACCGCTACAGGGGGCGATGGCTACACCTTC. As protein: CASTATGGDGYTF.

J is TRBJ1-4 and V is TRBV5-1; the D gene is possibly TRBD1 (5 bases). The CDR3 consists of 15 residues. V was pared by 4 bases and J by 7 bases, with 17 bases between. The germline V gene has CDR1 SGHRS and CDR2 YFSETQ. Written as DNA, the CDR3 is TGCGCCAGCAGCCCCCGGGGGGGGGTCGGTGAAAAACTGTTTTTT. Its protein product is CASSPRGGVGEKLFF.